Sequencing of this TCR beta chain was carried out in a study of T cell responses to AZD1222 COVID-19 vaccine. Study information: Analyses pooled second doses at about 4 or about 12 weeks.

CDR3 length equals 15 residues. Germline loops: CDR1 SNHLY, CDR2 FYNNEI. The V end was cut by 7 bases, the J end by 0 bases, with 16 bases between. Method: immunoSEQ multiplex PCR; TCRdb's copy keeps in-frame clones and lacks some. The sample has 87,000 or so clones, about 89% seen once. Turning to this clone: Its target is unknown.

Study results and caveats: Donors were mostly white British, more females; clonal diversity possibly underestimated. Vaccine-associated CD4 TCRs spanned spike, dominant at 160-218 and 743-854. The reported proportion of spike-specific TCRs targeting unmutated variant regions was nearly half.

The chain is built from TRBV2 and TRBJ2-7; TRBD1 or TRBD2 may be the D gene (5 bases each). The sequencing used peripheral blood, collected on day 0 of AZD1222 vaccination. The clonotype originates from an adult in good health. The CDR3 is CASKLDRPFSYEQYF. The CDR3 DNA follows: TGTGCCAGCAAACTAGACAGACCCTTCTCCTACGAGCAGTACTTC.